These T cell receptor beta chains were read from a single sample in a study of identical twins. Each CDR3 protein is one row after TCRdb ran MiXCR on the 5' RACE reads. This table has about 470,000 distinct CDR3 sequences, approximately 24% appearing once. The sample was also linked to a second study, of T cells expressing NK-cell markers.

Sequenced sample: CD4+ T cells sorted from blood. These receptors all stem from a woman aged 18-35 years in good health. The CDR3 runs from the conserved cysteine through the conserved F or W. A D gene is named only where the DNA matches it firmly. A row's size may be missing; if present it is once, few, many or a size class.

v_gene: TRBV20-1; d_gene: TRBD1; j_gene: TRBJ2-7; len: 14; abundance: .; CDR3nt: TGCAGTGCTAGAGACCGGGACAGGGACTACGAGCAGTACTTC; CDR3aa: CSARDRDRDYEQYF
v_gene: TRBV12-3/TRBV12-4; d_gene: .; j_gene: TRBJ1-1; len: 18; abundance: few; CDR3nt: TGTGCCAGCAGTCAGGGCCTCATTGGGGGGGGTACGAACACTGAAGCTTTCTTT; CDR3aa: CASSQGLIGGGTNTEAFF
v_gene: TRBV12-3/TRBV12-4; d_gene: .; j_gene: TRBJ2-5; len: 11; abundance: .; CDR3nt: TGTGCCAGCAGTGGTCGGGGGACCCAGTACTTC; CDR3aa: CASSGRGTQYF
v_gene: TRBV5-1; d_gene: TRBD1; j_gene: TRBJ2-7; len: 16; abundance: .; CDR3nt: TGCGCCAGCAGCTTGTTGATGGACAGGGGTGTATACGAGCAGTACTTC; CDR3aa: CASSLLMDRGVYEQYF
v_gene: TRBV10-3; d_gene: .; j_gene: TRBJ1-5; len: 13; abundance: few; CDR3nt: TGTGCCTCGTCGGGACACTGGGAACAGCCCCAGCATTTT; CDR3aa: CASSGHWEQPQHF
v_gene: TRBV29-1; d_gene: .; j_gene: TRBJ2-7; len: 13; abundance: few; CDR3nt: TGCAGCGTTACCCAGGGGCCTCCCTACGAGCAGTACTTC; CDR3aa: CSVTQGPPYEQYF
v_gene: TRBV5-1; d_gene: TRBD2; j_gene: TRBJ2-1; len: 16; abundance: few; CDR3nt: TGCGCCAGCAGCCCCGGAGGTAGCGGGGGGGCCGGTGAGCAGTTCTTC; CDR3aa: CASSPGGSGGAGEQFF
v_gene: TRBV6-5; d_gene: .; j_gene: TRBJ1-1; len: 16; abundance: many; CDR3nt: TGTGCCAGCAGTTATTTTCCCGGCCCAGTTAACACTGAAGCTTTCTTT; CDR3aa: CASSYFPGPVNTEAFF
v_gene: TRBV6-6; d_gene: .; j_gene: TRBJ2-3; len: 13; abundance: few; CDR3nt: TGTGCCAGCAACAGGGAAGGCACAGATACGCAGTATTTT; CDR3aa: CASNREGTDTQYF
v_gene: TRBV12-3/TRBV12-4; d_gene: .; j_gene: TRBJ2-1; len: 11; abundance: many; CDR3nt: TGTGCCAGCAGGAAATCAGGGGAGCAGTTCTTC; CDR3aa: CASRKSGEQFF
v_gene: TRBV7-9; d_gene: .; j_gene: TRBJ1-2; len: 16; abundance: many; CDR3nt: TGTGCCAGCAGCTCATCGTCTGCCGGGAGTTCCTATGGCTACACCTTC; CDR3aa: CASSSSSAGSSYGYTF
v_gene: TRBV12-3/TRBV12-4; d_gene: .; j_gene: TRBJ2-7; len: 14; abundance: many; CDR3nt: TGTGCCAGCAGTTCCTACTCCCCGGTCTACGAGCAGTACTTC; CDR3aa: CASSSYSPVYEQYF
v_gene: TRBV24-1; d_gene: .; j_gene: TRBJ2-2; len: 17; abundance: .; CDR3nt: TGTGCCACCAGTGACGCCGGGGCCGCGGGCCTCACCGGGGAGCTGTTTTTT; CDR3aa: CATSDAGAAGLTGELFF
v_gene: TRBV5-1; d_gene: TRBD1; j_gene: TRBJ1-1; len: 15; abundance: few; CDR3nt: TGCGCCAGCAGCTTGGACAGGGGGCGCAGAACTGAAGCTTTCTTT; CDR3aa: CASSLDRGRRTEAFF
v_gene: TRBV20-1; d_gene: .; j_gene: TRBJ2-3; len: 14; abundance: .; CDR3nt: TGCAGTGCTGTCTGGACACTAAGCACAGATACGCAGTATTTT; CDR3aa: CSAVWTLSTDTQYF
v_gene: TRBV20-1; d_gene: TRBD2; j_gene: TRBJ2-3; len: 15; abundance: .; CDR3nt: TGCAGTGCTAGAGTCCTAGCGGGAGGGCCAGATACGCAGTATTTT; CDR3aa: CSARVLAGGPDTQYF
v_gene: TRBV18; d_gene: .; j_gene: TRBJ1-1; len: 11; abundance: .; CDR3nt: TGTGCCAGCTCAGCCCACTATGAAGCTTTCTTT; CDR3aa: CASSAHYEAFF
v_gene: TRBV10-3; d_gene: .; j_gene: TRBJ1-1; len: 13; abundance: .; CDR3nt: TGTGCCATCAGTGATGCAGGGAACACTGAAGCTTTCTTT; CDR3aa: CAISDAGNTEAFF
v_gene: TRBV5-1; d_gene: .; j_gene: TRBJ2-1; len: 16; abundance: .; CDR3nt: TGCGCCAGCAGCTTAAATTCTGGGGGCGCCTACAATGAGCAGTTCTTC; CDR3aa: CASSLNSGGAYNEQFF
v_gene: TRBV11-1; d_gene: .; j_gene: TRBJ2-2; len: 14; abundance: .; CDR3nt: TGTGCCAGCAGCCAGCGTCCTAGCATCGGGGAGCTGTTTTTT; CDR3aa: CASSQRPSIGELFF
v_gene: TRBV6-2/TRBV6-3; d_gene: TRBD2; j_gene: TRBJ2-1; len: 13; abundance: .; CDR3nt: TGTGCCAGCAGTCGAAGACTAGCGGGGGAGCAGTTCTTC; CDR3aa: CASSRRLAGEQFF
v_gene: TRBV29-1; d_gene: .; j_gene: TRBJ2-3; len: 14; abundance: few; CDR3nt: TGCAGCTCCCGACACGTACTCTTCACAGATACGCAGTATTTT; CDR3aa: CSSRHVLFTDTQYF
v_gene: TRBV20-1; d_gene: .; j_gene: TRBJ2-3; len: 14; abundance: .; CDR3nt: TGCAGTGTAGCAAGGAGGGCCGGATCGGATACGCAGTATTTT; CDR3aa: CSVARRAGSDTQYF
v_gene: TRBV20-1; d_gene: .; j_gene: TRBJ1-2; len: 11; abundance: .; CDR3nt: TGCAGTGCCATGGGCGGGTATGACTACACCTTC; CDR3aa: CSAMGGYDYTF
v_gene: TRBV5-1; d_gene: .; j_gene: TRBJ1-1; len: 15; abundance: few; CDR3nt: TGCGCCAGCGCTCGACTGGGCAGGGAAGAAACTGAAGCTTTCTTT; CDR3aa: CASARLGREETEAFF
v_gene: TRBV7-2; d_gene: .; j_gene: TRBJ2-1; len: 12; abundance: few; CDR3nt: TGTGCCAGCAGCCAGACGGCAGTTGAGCAGTTCTTC; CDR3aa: CASSQTAVEQFF
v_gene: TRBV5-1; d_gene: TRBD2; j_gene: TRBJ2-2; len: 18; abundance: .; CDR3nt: TGCGCCAGCAGCCATGGACTAGCGGGGGGTCCTTCCGCCGGGGAGCTGTTTTTT; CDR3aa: CASSHGLAGGPSAGELFF
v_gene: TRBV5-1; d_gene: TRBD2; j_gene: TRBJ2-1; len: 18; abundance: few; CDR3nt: TGCGCCAGCAGCTTGACTCCACCTGGTGCGGGAGAGGTCAATGAGCAGTTCTTC; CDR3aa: CASSLTPPGAGEVNEQFF
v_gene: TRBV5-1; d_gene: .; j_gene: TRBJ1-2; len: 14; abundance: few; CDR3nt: TGCGCCAGCAGCTTGAGTGAACAGGGTTATGGCTACACCTTC; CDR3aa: CASSLSEQGYGYTF
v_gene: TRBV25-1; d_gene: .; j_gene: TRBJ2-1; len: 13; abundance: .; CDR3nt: TGTGCCAGCAGTGAATTTGGGTTCGATGAGCAGTTCTTC; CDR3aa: CASSEFGFDEQFF
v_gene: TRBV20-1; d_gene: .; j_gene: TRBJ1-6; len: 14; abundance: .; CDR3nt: TGCAGTGCTATCCCCGGGGGGCTGAATTCACCCCTCCACTTT; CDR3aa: CSAIPGGLNSPLHF
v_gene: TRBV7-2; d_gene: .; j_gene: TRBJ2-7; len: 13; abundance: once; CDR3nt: TGTGCCAGCAGCTTAGAATCGGCTCGGGAGCAGTACTTC; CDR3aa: CASSLESAREQYF
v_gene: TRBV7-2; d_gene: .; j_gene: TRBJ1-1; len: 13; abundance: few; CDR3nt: TGTGCCAGCAGCCAAGGGACATCCACTGAAGCTTTCTTT; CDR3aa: CASSQGTSTEAFF
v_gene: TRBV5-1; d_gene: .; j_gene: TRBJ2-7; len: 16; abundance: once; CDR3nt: TGCGCCAGCAGCTTGAATGTGCAGGGAGGTTTCTACGAGCAGTACTTC; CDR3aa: CASSLNVQGGFYEQYF
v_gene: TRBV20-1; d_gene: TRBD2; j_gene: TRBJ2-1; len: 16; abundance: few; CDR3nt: TGCAGTGCTAGGGAATATAGCGGGGCGTCATACAATGAGCAGTTCTTC; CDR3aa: CSAREYSGASYNEQFF
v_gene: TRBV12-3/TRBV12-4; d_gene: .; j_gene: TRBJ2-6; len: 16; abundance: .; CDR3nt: TGTGCCAGGACATCCGGTGCGGGCTCTGGGGCCAACGTCCTGACTTTC; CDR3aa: CARTSGAGSGANVLTF
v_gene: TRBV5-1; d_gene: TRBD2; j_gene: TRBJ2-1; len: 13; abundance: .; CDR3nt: TGCGCCAGCAGCTTGGTAGCGGGCTGGGAGCAGTTCTTC; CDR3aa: CASSLVAGWEQFF
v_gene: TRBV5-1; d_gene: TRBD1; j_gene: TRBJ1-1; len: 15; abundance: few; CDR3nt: TGCGCCAGCAAGACAGGGGCGGAATGGAACACTGAAGCTTTCTTT; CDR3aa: CASKTGAEWNTEAFF
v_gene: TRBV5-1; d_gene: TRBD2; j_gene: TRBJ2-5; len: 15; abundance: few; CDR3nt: TGCGCCAGCAGGGGTAGCGGGAGTAAGGGAGAGACCCAGTACTTC; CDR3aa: CASRGSGSKGETQYF
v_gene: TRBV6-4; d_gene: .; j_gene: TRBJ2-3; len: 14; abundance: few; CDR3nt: TGTGCCAGCAGTGACTGGGGGGCCACAGATACGCAGTATTTT; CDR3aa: CASSDWGATDTQYF
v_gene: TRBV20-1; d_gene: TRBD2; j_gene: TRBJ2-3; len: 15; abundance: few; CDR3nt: TGCAGTGCTAGAGACCCAGCGGGAGATGGAGATACGCAGTATTTT; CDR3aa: CSARDPAGDGDTQYF
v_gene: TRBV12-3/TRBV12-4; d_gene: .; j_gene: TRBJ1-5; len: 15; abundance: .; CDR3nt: TGTGCCAGCAGTTTAAGTTTACAGGGTAATCAGCCCCAGCATTTT; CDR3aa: CASSLSLQGNQPQHF
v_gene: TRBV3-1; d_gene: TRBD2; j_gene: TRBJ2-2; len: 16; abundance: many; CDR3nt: TGTGCCAGCAGCCCGACGGGGGGTAGGAACACCGGGGAGCTGTTTTTT; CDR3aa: CASSPTGGRNTGELFF
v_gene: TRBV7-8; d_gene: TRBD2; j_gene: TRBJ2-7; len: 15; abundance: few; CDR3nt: TGTGCCAGCAGCTCGTATACCGGGACTAGAATTGAGCAGTACTTC; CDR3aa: CASSSYTGTRIEQYF
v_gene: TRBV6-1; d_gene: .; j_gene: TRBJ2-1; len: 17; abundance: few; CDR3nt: TGTGCCAGCAGTCCTGATTGGGTAGCGGCAGGGGACAATGAGCAGTTCTTC; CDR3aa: CASSPDWVAAGDNEQFF
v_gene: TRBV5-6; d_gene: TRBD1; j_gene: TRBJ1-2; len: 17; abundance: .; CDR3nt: TGTGCCAGCAGCTTCCCCCTACTTCGGACAGGGTTAATAGGCTACACCTTC; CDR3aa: CASSFPLLRTGLIGYTF
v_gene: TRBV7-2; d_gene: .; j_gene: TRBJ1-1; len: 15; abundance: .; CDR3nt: TGTGCCAGCAGAACTACGTGGAGGGTGAACACTGAAGCTTTCTTT; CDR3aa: CASRTTWRVNTEAFF
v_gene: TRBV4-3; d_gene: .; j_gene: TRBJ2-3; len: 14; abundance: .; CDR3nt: TGCGCCAGCAGCCTGAGACCGGCGCGGGATACGCAGTATTTT; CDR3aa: CASSLRPARDTQYF
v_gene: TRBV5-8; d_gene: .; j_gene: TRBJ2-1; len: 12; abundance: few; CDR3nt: TGTGCCAGCATGTCTGGATACAATGAGCAGTTCTTC; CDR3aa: CASMSGYNEQFF
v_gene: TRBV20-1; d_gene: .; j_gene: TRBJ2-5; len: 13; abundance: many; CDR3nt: TGCAGTGCTAGAGATACAGTCCAAGAGACCCAGTACTTC; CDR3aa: CSARDTVQETQYF
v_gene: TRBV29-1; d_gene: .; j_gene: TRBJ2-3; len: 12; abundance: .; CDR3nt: TGCAGCGTCAGGGTTGTGGCAGATACGCAGTATTTT; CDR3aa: CSVRVVADTQYF
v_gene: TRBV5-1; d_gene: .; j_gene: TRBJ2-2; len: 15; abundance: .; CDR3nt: TGCGCCAGCAGCCTTGTCCTAGCGAGCACCGGGGAGCTGTTTTTT; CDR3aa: CASSLVLASTGELFF
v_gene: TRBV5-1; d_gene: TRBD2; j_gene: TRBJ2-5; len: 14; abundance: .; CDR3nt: TGCGCCAGCAGCGGTTCTGGGGGGGAAGAGACCCAGTACTTC; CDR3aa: CASSGSGGEETQYF
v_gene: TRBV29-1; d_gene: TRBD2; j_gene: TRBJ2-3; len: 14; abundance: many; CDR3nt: TGCAGCGTTCGGACTAGCGGGGTGAGAGATACGCAGTATTTT; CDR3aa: CSVRTSGVRDTQYF
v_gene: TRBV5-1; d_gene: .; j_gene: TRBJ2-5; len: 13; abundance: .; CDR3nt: TGCGCCAGCAGCTTGTCAGCCGAAGAGACCCAGTACTTC; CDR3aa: CASSLSAEETQYF
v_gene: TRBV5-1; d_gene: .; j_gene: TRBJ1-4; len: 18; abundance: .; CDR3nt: TGCGCCAGCAGCTTTGGGGCTATCACCCCGGCAACTAATGAAAAACTGTTTTTT; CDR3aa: CASSFGAITPATNEKLFF
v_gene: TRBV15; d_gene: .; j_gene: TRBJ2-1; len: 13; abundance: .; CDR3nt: TGTGCCACCAGCAGGGACCGATACGGTGAGCAGTTCTTC; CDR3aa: CATSRDRYGEQFF